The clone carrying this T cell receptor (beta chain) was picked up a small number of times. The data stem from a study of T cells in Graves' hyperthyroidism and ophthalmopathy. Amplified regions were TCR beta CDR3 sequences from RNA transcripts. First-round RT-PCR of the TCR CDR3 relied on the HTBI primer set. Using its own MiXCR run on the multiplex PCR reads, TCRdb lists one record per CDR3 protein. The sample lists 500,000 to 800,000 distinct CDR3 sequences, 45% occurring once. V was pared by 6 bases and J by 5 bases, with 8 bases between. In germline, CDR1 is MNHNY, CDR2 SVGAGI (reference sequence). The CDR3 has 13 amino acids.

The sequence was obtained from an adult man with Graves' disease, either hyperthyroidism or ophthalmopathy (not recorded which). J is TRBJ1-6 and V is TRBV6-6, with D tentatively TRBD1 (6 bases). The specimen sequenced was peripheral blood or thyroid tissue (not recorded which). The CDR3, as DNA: TGTGCCAGCAGACGACAGGATAATTCACCCCTCCACTTT. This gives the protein CASRRQDNSPLHF.